This TCR beta chain was identified during a study of CD8+ T cells in alopecia areata. Findings of the study overall: Scalp samples also yield sequences from resident alphabeta T cells of normal skin. Affected scalp, especially in alopecia totalis/universalis, had a higher clonality than normal scalp did.

RNA extraction and reverse transcription yielded cDNA as sequencing template. Sequenced by immunoSEQ multiplex PCR; TCRdb stores in-frame clones only, minus some. Among fewer than 250,000 clones, about two fifths were seen once, and the ten largest hold 0.48%. With respect to this clone: The target antigen is unknown.

Trimming took off 0 bases at V and 1 base at J, with 10 bases between the two ends. This CDR3 is 15 amino acids long. Germline CDR1 is GTSNPN and CDR2 is SVGIG (reference sequence). This sample's treatment: oral pan-JAK inhibitor, 5-10 mg twice daily. Sequenced here: CD4+ T cells sorted from blood, sampled between weeks 30 and 35, from a patient treated with tofacitinib. The TCR comes from a human donor with alopecia areata. The chain has TRBV30 and TRBJ1-5, with D possibly being TRBD1 (6 bases). This CDR3 is CAWSVQDRSNQPQHF. CDR3 DNA: TGTGCCTGGAGTGTACAAGACAGGAGCAATCAGCCCCAGCATTTT.